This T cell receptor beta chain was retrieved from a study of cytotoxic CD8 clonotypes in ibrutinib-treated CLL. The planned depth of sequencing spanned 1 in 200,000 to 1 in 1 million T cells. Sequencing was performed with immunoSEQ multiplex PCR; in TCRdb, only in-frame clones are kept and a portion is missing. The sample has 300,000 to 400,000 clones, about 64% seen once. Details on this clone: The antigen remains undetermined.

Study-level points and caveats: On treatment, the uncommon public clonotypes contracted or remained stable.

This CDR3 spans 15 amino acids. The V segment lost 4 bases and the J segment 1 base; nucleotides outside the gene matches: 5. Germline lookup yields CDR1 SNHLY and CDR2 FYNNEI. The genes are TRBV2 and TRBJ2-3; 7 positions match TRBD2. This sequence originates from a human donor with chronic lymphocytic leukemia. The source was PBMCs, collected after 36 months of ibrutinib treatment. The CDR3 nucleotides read TGTGCCAGCAGTGTCGGGGGGTTAGGCACAGATACGCAGTATTTT. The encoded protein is CASSVGGLGTDTQYF.